This T cell receptor beta chain was obtained from a study of blood T cell repertoires in COVID-19. The assay was immunoSEQ multiplex PCR, and TCRdb's table has in-frame clones only and misses some. The table records about 330,000 clones, around 87% of them present only once. Which cohort a participant joined came from the clinical history participants gave. Two negative PCRs, clearance, or symptom resolution were required of recovered Cohort 3 donors. V trimming: 6 bases; J trimming: 1 base; junction bases outside the gene matches: 1. The length of the CDR3 is 13 residues. CDR1 is ENHRY and CDR2 is SYGVKD in the germline V gene.

Source material: PBMCs or T cells enriched from blood (not recorded which). The clonotype was recovered from a young woman who had recovered from COVID-19. The chain combines TRBV10-3 with TRBJ2-5; TRBD2 agrees at 8 bases. The CDR3, as DNA: TGTGCCATCAGGAGCGGGGGCCAAGAGACCCAGTACTTC. Amino acid sequence: CAIRSGGQETQYF.